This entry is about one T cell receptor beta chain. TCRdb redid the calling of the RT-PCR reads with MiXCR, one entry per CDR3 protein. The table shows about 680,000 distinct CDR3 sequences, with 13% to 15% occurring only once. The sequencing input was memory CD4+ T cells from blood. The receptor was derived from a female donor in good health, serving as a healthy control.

CDR3 amino acids: CASSSNDSPEQFF. The CDR3 DNA reads TGTGCCAGCAGCTCCAATGACTCCCCGGAGCAGTTCTTC. This chain connects TRBV7-6 to TRBJ2-1; D gene unclear. V lost 4 bases and J 10 bases, leaving 14 bases between the germline ends. Germline V gene lookup returns CDR1 SGHVS and CDR2 FNYEAQ. CDR3 length: 13 amino acids.